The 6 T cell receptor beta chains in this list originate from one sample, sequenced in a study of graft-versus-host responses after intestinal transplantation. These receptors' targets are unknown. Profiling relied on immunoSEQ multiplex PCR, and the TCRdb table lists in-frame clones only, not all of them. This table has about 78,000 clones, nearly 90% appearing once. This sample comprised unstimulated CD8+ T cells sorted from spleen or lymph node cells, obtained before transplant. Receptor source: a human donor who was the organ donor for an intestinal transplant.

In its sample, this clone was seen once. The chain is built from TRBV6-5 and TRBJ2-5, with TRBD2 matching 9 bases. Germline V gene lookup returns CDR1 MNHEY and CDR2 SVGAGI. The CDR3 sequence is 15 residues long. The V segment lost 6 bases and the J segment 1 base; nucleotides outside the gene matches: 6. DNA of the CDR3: TGTGCCAGCAGCTTTAGCGGGGGCCTCCAAGAGACCCAGTACTTC. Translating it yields CASSFSGGLQETQYF.

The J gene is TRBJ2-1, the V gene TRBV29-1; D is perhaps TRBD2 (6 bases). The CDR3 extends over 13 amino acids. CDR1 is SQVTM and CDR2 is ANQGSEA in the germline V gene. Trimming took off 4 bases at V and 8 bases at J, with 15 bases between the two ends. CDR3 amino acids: CSVVRGNGDEQFF. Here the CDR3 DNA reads TGCAGCGTTGTCCGGGGGAATGGGGATGAGCAGTTCTTC.

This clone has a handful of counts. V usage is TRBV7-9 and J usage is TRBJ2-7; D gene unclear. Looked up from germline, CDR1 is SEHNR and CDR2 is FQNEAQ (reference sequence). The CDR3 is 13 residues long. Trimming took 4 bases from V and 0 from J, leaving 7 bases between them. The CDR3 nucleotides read TGTGCCAGCAGCTGGAGCAGCTCCTACGAGCAGTACGTC. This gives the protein CASSWSSSYEQYV.

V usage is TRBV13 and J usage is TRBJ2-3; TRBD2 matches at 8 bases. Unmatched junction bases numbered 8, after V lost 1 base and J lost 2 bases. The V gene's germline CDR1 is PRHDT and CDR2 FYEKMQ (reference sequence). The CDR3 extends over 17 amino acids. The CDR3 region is CASSLEGSGDFTDTQYF. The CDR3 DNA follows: TGTGCCAGCAGCTTAGAAGGTAGCGGGGATTTCACAGATACGCAGTATTTT.

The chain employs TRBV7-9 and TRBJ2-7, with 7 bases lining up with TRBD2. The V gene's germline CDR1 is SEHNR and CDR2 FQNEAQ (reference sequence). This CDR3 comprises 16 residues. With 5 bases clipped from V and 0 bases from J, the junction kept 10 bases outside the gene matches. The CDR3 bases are TGTGCCAGCAGCCTGGGGGGGATCGTGAGCTCCTACGAGCAGTACGTC. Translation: CASSLGGIVSSYEQYV.

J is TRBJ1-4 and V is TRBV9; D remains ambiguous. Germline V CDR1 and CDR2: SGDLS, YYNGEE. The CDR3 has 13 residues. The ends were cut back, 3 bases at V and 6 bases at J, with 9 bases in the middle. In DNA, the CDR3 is TGTGCCAGCAGCGACGGGGATGATGAAAAACTGTTTTTT. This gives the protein CASSDGDDEKLFF.